This T cell receptor beta chain came from a study of T cell responses to AZD1222 COVID-19 vaccine. This clone was observed once. Here immunoSEQ multiplex PCR was the method, and the copy in TCRdb shows in-frame clones only, minus some. The table lists some 150,000 clones, about nine tenths of them singletons. This CDR3 region has 13 residues. Deletions cut 9 bases from V and 4 bases from J, with 13 bases between. Per germline, CDR1 SEHNR and CDR2 FQNEAQ (reference sequence). Here the sequenced sample was peripheral blood, taken 28 days after the second AZD1222 dose. J is TRBJ1-5 and V is TRBV7-9; the D gene is possibly TRBD1 (6 bases). The TCR originated in an adult who received the AZD1222 COVID-19 vaccine. The DNA for the CDR3 is TGTGCCAGTGCCGGGGGCCGGAATCAGCCCCAGCATTTT. Its protein product is CASAGGRNQPQHF.